The 9 T cell receptor beta chains below come from one sample, sequenced in a study of CD8+ T cells in alopecia areata. The sequencing template was cDNA reverse transcribed from extracted RNA. Measured with immunoSEQ multiplex PCR; TCRdb has only the in-frame clones, and not every one. Among about 180,000 clones listed, 58% were seen once. Treatment: oral pan-JAK inhibitor, 5-10 mg twice daily. The source material was CD4+ T cells sorted from blood, sampled at approximately week 60, from a patient treated with tofacitinib. All receptors derive from a human donor with alopecia areata.

This clone was observed a few times. Within the sample, other DNA sequences also encode this same CDR3. J is TRBJ1-1 and V is TRBV5-1; D remains ambiguous. Germline V gene sequence: CDR1 SGHRS, CDR2 YFSETQ. This CDR3 has 13 amino acids. The V gene lost 4 bases and the J gene lost 2 bases, with 9 bases spanning the gap. DNA for the CDR3: TGCGCCAGCAGCCTCGGTTCCAACACTGAAGCTTTCTTT. This gives the protein CASSLGSNTEAFF.

This chain links TRBV30 with TRBJ2-1; 12 bases align to TRBD1. V shed 4 bases and J 6 bases; nucleotides not matched to a gene: 7. CDR1 and CDR2 (germline): GTSNPN, SVGIG (reference sequence). The CDR3 spans 15 residues. CDR3 nucleotide sequence: TGTGCCTGGACCGGGACAGGGGGCCTCCGCAATGAGCAGTTCTTC. Its translation is CAWTGTGGLRNEQFF. Full variable domain (outside the CDR3, taken from reference TRBV30 and TRBJ2-1): SQTIHQWPATLVQPVGSPLSLECTVEGTSNPNLYWYRQAAGRGLQLLFYSVGIGQISSEVPQNLSASRPQDRQFILSSKKLLLSDSGFYLCAWTGTGGLRNEQFFGPGTRLTVL.

The chain is built from TRBV6-5 and TRBJ1-1; no clear D. Germline CDR1 and CDR2: MNHEY and SVGAGI. The CDR3 has 13 amino acids. Trimming took 10 bases from V and 2 from J, leaving 14 bases between them. The CDR3 DNA reads as TGTGCCACCATCACTCCGGGCAACACTGAAGCTTTCTTT. Its translation: CATITPGNTEAFF.

CDR3 bases: TGTGCCAGCGGGGTTCGAAATAATGAGCAGTTCTTC. Translation: CASGVRNNEQFF. This chain links TRBV6-5 with TRBJ2-1; D call uncertain. Trimming cost V 8 bases and J 7 bases, with 12 bases left between them. The CDR3 length is 12 residues. Germline V gene lookup returns CDR1 MNHEY and CDR2 SVGAGI.

The chain recombines TRBV13 with TRBJ1-6; possible D gene TRBD1, 5 bases. Germline loops: CDR1 PRHDT, CDR2 FYEKMQ (reference sequence). The V and J ends lost 3 bases and 12 bases respectively, with 15 bases between them. The CDR3 has 14 residues. The DNA for the CDR3 is TGTGCCAGCAGCTTCGTCCGGGACGGACGACCCCTCCACTTT. Translation: CASSFVRDGRPLHF.

The CDR3 bases are TGTGCCAGCAGCCAAATCGGGGAAGAGACCCAGTACTTC. Its translation is CASSQIGEETQYF. The rearrangement links TRBV4-2 to TRBJ2-5, with TRBD2 as a possible D gene (5 bases). Between the trimmed V and J ends, which lost 2 bases and 3 bases, there was a span of 7 bases. There are 13 residues in the CDR3. CDR1 and CDR2 (germline): LGHNA, YNFKEQ.

The gene calls are TRBV7-9 and TRBJ2-3, with D unclear. In germline, CDR1 is SEHNR, CDR2 FQNEAQ (reference sequence). CDR3 length: 15 amino acids. The V and J ends lost 0 bases and 5 bases respectively, with 12 bases between them. The chain's CDR3 is CASSLAAREGDTQYF. The DNA for the CDR3 is TGTGCCAGCAGCTTAGCGGCAAGGGAAGGAGATACGCAGTATTTT.

This clone was counted between two and nine times. The V and J genes are TRBV4-1 and TRBJ1-2, with D maybe TRBD1 (5 bases). The CDR3 loop spans 16 amino acids. Germline lookup yields CDR1 MGHRA and CDR2 YSYEKL. The V and J ends lost 0 bases and 8 bases respectively, with 19 bases between them. The CDR3 region is CASSQDPGSLGTGYTF. DNA of the CDR3: TGCGCCAGCAGCCAAGATCCTGGATCTTTAGGGACGGGCTACACCTTC.

V gene TRBV6-5 combines with J gene TRBJ1-6, with 9 bases matching TRBD1. Looked up from germline, CDR1 is MNHEY and CDR2 is SVGAGI. CDR3 size: 15 residues. Trimming removed 8 bases from V and 8 bases from J; junction bases left unmatched: 10. CDR3: CASGRDRALDSPLHF. The CDR3 region has the DNA TGTGCCAGCGGAAGGGACAGGGCTTTAGATTCACCCCTCCACTTT.